These 27 T cell receptor beta chains came from one sample sequenced in a study of cytomegalovirus exposure and HLA in healthy donors. Amplification used 60 Vbeta primers and 13 Jbeta primers. Repertoires were generated with immunoSEQ multiplex PCR, while TCRdb's copy carries only in-frame clones and drops some. The data contain 160,000 or so clones, around three quarters of them singletons. Specimen: PBMCs. Source of these receptors: a man in his forties in good health and CMV-seronegative.

The CDR3 is CSGGYIDTQYF. CDR3 DNA: TGCAGTGGAGGGTACATAGATACGCAGTATTTT. The rearrangement joins TRBV20-1 to TRBJ2-3; D may be TRBD2 (5 bases). The CDR3 has 11 residues. V was shortened by 7 bases and J by 5 bases, with 10 bases between the two germline ends. In germline, CDR1 is DFQATT, CDR2 SNEGSKA (reference sequence).

The chain joins TRBV9 to TRBJ2-7; 7 nucleotides align to TRBD1. This CDR3 region has 13 residues. The germline CDR1 and CDR2 sequences are SGDLS and YYNGEE. After removal of 3 bases from V and 3 bases from J, the junction contained 3 bases not matched to a gene. As DNA, the CDR3 is TGTGCCAGCAGCGCGTCAGGGGGCTACGAGCAGTACTTC. Its translation: CASSASGGYEQYF.

This chain joins TRBV20-1 and TRBJ2-7; no clear D gene. The CDR3 spans 11 residues. The germline CDR1 and CDR2 sequences are DFQATT and SNEGSKA (reference sequence). Trimming took off 4 bases at V and 7 bases at J, with 11 bases between the two ends. The CDR3: CSATLAGEQYF. The CDR3 nucleotides are TGCAGTGCTACCTTAGCCGGGGAGCAGTACTTC.

The chain uses TRBV2 and TRBJ2-7, with a weak D call TRBD2 (6 bases). V gave up 7 bases and J gave up 0 bases, with 13 bases separating them. CDR1 and CDR2 (germline): SNHLY, FYNNEI. The CDR3 extends over 14 amino acids. This CDR3 is CASKVLASSYEQYF. DNA of the CDR3: TGTGCCAGCAAAGTTCTAGCGAGCTCCTACGAGCAGTACTTC.

The genes are TRBV27 and TRBJ2-4; TRBD2 matches 13 bases. The length of the CDR3 is 18 residues. Looked up from germline, CDR1 is MNHEY and CDR2 is SMNVEV (reference sequence). V was clipped by 3 bases and J by 2 bases; unmatched bases: 7. CDR3 loop: CASSFQRTSGSTKNIQYF. CDR3 nucleotide sequence: TGTGCCAGCAGTTTTCAAAGGACTAGCGGGAGTACCAAAAACATTCAGTACTTC.

This clone was detected once. CDR3 nucleotide sequence: TGCGCCAGCAGCTTGCTAGGCTACGAGCAGTACTTC. The encoded protein is CASSLLGYEQYF. The chain links TRBV5-1 to TRBJ2-7; D is ambiguous. The length of the CDR3 is 12 residues. V gave up 1 base and J gave up 3 bases, with 5 bases separating them. Germline V gene data show CDR1 as SGHRS and CDR2 as YFSETQ.

The genes are TRBV15 and TRBJ1-5, with D unclear. From germline, CDR1 is LNHNV and CDR2 YYDKDF (reference sequence). CDR3 length: 16 residues. The germline V and J ends were trimmed by 3 bases and 4 bases, with 16 bases remaining between them. CDR3 sequence: CATSREPTRRNQPQHF. In nucleotides, the CDR3 is TGTGCCACCAGCAGGGAACCGACGCGGCGGAATCAGCCCCAGCATTTT.

The chain joins TRBV11-1 to TRBJ2-1; 8 bases align to TRBD2. This CDR3 region has 16 residues. V lost 5 bases, J lost 9 bases, and 15 bases stayed unmatched. CDR1 and CDR2 (germline): SGHAT, FQDESV (reference sequence). The CDR3 here is CASSGGGTSLISEQFF. The CDR3 bases are TGTGCCAGCAGCGGGGGCGGGACTAGTCTGATTAGTGAGCAGTTCTTC.

The chain is built from TRBV4-3 and TRBJ1-2; D might be TRBD1 (5 bases). The V end was cut by 4 bases, the J end by 8 bases, with 17 bases between. Germline V gene data show CDR1 as LGHNA and CDR2 as YSLEER. The CDR3 is 14 residues long. The CDR3: CASSPSGEGNGYTF. DNA for the CDR3: TGCGCCAGCAGCCCCTCCGGGGAGGGGAACGGCTACACCTTC.

The chain recombines TRBV29-1 with TRBJ2-7, with a weak D call TRBD1 (5 bases). CDR3 length: 12 amino acids. V was trimmed by 4 bases and J by 4 bases, leaving 11 bases between them. Per germline, CDR1 SQVTM and CDR2 ANQGSEA. CDR3 residues: CSVGQGGYEQYF. For the CDR3, the DNA is TGCAGCGTTGGGCAGGGTGGGTACGAGCAGTACTTC.

The table lists this clone with a count of one. V and J are TRBV19 and TRBJ1-2; 8 bases align to TRBD1. The CDR3 totals 13 residues. The junction had 6 bases not matched to a gene; V was cut back by 6 bases and J by 6 bases. Germline values: CDR1 LNHDA, CDR2 SQIVND (reference sequence). CDR3 region: CASSTGQGDGYTF. CDR3 bases: TGTGCCAGTAGCACCGGACAGGGAGATGGCTACACCTTC.

Here the CDR3 reads CASSSRDYPGRLTDTQYF. CDR3 nucleotide sequence: TGTGCCAGCAGCTCCCGGGACTATCCTGGGCGCCTAACCGATACGCAGTATTTT. The gene calls are TRBV7-2 and TRBJ2-3; 7 bases align to TRBD2. The germline gives CDR1 SGHTA, CDR2 FQGNSA. The CDR3 sequence is 18 residues long. Losses at the gene ends were 4 bases for V and 6 bases for J; bases not matched to a gene: 19.

This clone was detected once. The rearrangement joins TRBV7-2 to TRBJ1-4; 10 bases align to TRBD1. The CDR3 is made up of 17 amino acids. Looked up from germline, CDR1 is SGHTA and CDR2 is FQGNSA. After removal of 0 bases from V and 4 bases from J, the junction contained 5 bases not matched to a gene. The CDR3 DNA is TGTGCCAGCAGCTTAGCCGCGACAGGGGGCTTTAATGAAAAACTGTTTTTT. Its translation is CASSLAATGGFNEKLFF.

This clone was observed a handful of times. J is TRBJ2-5 and V is TRBV5-4; the D gene is possibly TRBD1 (6 bases). V was cut by 5 bases and J by 2 bases, with 16 bases left in between. The CDR3 consists of 15 residues. Germline V gives CDR1 SGHNT, CDR2 YYREEE (reference sequence). The CDR3 sequence is CASSFVGTGQETQYF. The DNA of the CDR3 is TGTGCCAGCAGTTTCGTCGGCACAGGGCAAGAGACCCAGTACTTC.

The J gene is TRBJ2-1, the V gene TRBV19, with D possibly matching TRBD1 (6 bases). Germline V gene data show CDR1 as LNHDA and CDR2 as SQIVND (reference sequence). Between the trimmed V and J ends, which lost 5 bases and 1 base, there was a span of 9 bases. The CDR3 spans 14 residues. CDR3 residues: CASSPGHSYNEQFF. Written as DNA, the CDR3 is TGTGCCAGTAGTCCGGGACATTCCTACAATGAGCAGTTCTTC. Variable domain in full (rest from reference TRBV19 and TRBJ2-1): DGGITQSPKYLFRKEGQNVTLSCEQNLNHDAMYWYRQDPGQGLRLIYYSQIVNDFQKGDIAEGYSVSREKKESFPLTVTSAQKNPTAFYLCASSPGHSYNEQFFGPGTRLTVL.

CDR3 residues: CASSGGMGLATSYEQYF. In DNA form, the CDR3 reads TGCGCCAGCAGCGGGGGGATGGGACTAGCGACTTCTTACGAGCAGTACTTC. The chain is built from TRBV5-1 and TRBJ2-7, with 10 bases fitting TRBD2. V was clipped by 4 bases and J by 4 bases; unmatched bases: 14. This CDR3 spans 17 amino acids. Germline assignment: CDR1 SGHRS and CDR2 YFSETQ.

This clone showed up just once. The chain couples TRBV29-1 to TRBJ1-2; D may be TRBD1 (5 bases). With 4 bases removed from V and 4 bases from J, the gap between germline ends came to 13 bases. Germline V gene data show CDR1 as SQVTM and CDR2 as ANQGSEA. CDR3 length: 13 residues. For the CDR3, the DNA is TGCAGCGTTGCCATGTGGGGCGGCTATGGCTACACCTTC. This sequence encodes CSVAMWGGYGYTF.

This sequence joins TRBV11-1 and TRBJ2-5, with unresolved D. Germline values: CDR1 SGHAT, CDR2 FQDESV (reference sequence). This CDR3 has 15 amino acids. Deletions cut 1 base from V and 0 bases from J, with 9 bases between. The CDR3 loop is CASSLVQTNQETQYF. DNA of the CDR3: TGTGCCAGCAGCTTAGTTCAAACTAACCAAGAGACCCAGTACTTC.

This clone has a handful of counts. The genes are TRBV27 and TRBJ1-2; D is ambiguous. This CDR3 contains 13 residues. The germline CDR1 and CDR2 sequences are MNHEY and SMNVEV (reference sequence). V was clipped by 3 bases and J by 10 bases, with 15 bases between them. CDR3 sequence: CASSLWGEGDYTF. The CDR3 DNA reads TGTGCCAGCAGTTTGTGGGGAGAGGGCGACTACACCTTC.

CDR3 residues: CASRRQGVLDTQYF. The CDR3 DNA reads TGTGCCAGCCGAAGACAGGGGGTTTTGGATACGCAGTATTTT. The chain combines TRBV7-9 with TRBJ2-3; 9 bases match TRBD1. Trimming removed 8 bases from V and 6 bases from J; junction bases left unmatched: 9. CDR3 length: 14 residues. CDR1 is SEHNR, CDR2 FQNEAQ, per germline (reference sequence).

This clone is a singleton in its sample. The V call is TRBV7-8, the J call TRBJ2-5; no reliable D call. V dropped 3 bases and J dropped 7 bases, with 12 bases sitting between them. Germline CDR1 and CDR2: SGHVS and FQNEAQ. This CDR3 is built from 13 residues. Written as DNA, the CDR3 is TGTGCCAGCAGCTTTGGAGACCTCGGGACCCAGTACTTC. This sequence encodes CASSFGDLGTQYF.

V is TRBV11-2 and J is TRBJ2-2; a weak D match, TRBD1 (6 bases). Trimming took off 3 bases at V and 2 bases at J, with 13 bases between the two ends. Germline loops: CDR1 SGHAT, CDR2 FQNNGV. The CDR3 contains 16 residues. CDR3 loop: CASSFQQGRNTGELFF. DNA for the CDR3: TGTGCCAGCAGCTTTCAACAGGGACGAAACACCGGGGAGCTGTTTTTT.

The V gene is TRBV7-2, the J gene TRBJ2-4; TRBD1 agrees at 9 bases. The CDR3 runs 16 residues. CDR1 SGHTA and CDR2 FQGNSA come from the germline V gene. J was trimmed by 8 bases and V by 5 bases; bases with no gene match: 13. Written as DNA, the CDR3 is TGTGCCAGCAGCCTTCCCGGGACAGGGTTGGTTGACATTCAGTACTTC. This gives the protein CASSLPGTGLVDIQYF.

This clone was counted a few times. This chain joins TRBV7-2 and TRBJ2-7, with D perhaps TRBD1 (6 bases). Trimming shortened V by 5 bases and J by 0 bases, and 11 bases separated the two germline ends. This CDR3 is 14 amino acids long. CDR1 is SGHTA, CDR2 FQGNSA, per germline. The CDR3 DNA reads as TGTGCCAGCAGCCCCGGGGACACCTCCTACGAGCAGTACTTC. The encoded protein is CASSPGDTSYEQYF.

The CDR3 protein is CAWSVRTAYEQYF. CDR3 bases: TGTGCCTGGAGTGTACGGACAGCGTACGAGCAGTACTTC. The V gene is TRBV30, the J gene TRBJ2-7; weak D call: TRBD1 (6 bases). V lost 0 bases to trimming and J lost 4 bases, with 10 bases between them. The germline V gene encodes CDR1 GTSNPN and CDR2 SVGIG (reference sequence). The length of the CDR3 is 13 residues.

The chain carries TRBV25-1 and TRBJ1-4; TRBD1 agrees at 7 bases. The V segment lost 6 bases and the J segment 2 bases; nucleotides outside the gene matches: 12. The germline CDR1 and CDR2 sequences are MGHDK and SYGVNS. The CDR3 has 17 residues. The CDR3: CASSVPGQLSTNEKLFF. CDR3 nucleotide sequence: TGTGCCAGCAGCGTTCCGGGACAGCTATCGACTAATGAAAAACTGTTTTTT.

In its sample, this clone was seen a few times. Other DNA sequences within the sample encode an identical CDR3. This sequence joins TRBV14 and TRBJ2-7; 8 nucleotides line up with TRBD1. This CDR3 is 16 amino acids long. From germline, CDR1 is SGHDN and CDR2 FVKESK. Losses at the gene ends were 0 bases for V and 0 bases for J; bases not matched to a gene: 4. This CDR3 is CASSQESDRVSYEQYF. In DNA form, the CDR3 reads TGTGCCAGCAGCCAAGAGTCGGACAGGGTCTCCTACGAGCAGTACTTC.